These 10 T cell receptor beta chains share one sample of origin, sequenced in a study of blood T cell repertoires in COVID-19. Clones were sequenced by immunoSEQ multiplex PCR, and TCRdb holds only the in-frame ones, with some missing. The sample records over 50,000 clones, 87% being singletons. The specimen sequenced was peripheral blood. These receptors originate from a man between 60 and 75 years old with acute or convalescent COVID-19.

The chain recombines TRBV6-2 or TRBV6-3 with TRBJ1-1, with D perhaps matching TRBD1 (5 bases). CDR3 length: 15 amino acids. Trimming stripped 5 bases from V and 5 bases from J, with 18 bases between. CDR1 and CDR2 from the germline V gene are MNHEY and SVGEGT. The CDR3 DNA sequence: TGTGCCAGCAGTCGGGCGGGGGTCCAAGGGACTGAAGCTTTCTTT. It codes for CASSRAGVQGTEAFF.

The genes are TRBV18 and TRBJ1-2; D may be TRBD1 (5 bases). V was trimmed by 2 bases and J by 4 bases, leaving 14 bases between them. CDR1 KGHSH and CDR2 LQKENI come from the germline V gene. The CDR3 is 15 residues long. CDR3: CASSPAGGGSYGYTF. CDR3 bases: TGTGCCAGCTCACCAGCGGGGGGAGGATCCTATGGCTACACCTTC.

The chain couples TRBV10-1 to TRBJ2-3; 13 bases agree with TRBD2. This CDR3 has 16 amino acids. V trimming: 6 bases; J trimming: 6 bases; junction bases outside the gene matches: 9. Germline assignment: CDR1 WNHNN and CDR2 SYGVQD (reference sequence). CDR3 bases: TGCGCCAGCAGGGAGACTAGCGGGGGGAGTGAGGATACGCAGTATTTT. The encoded protein is CASRETSGGSEDTQYF.

The chain employs TRBV30 and TRBJ1-6, with D unresolved. Germline V gene data show CDR1 as GTSNPN and CDR2 as SVGIG (reference sequence). The CDR3 contains 17 residues. Trimming cost V 4 bases and J 0 bases, with 16 bases left between them. The CDR3 protein is CAWMSVKLSSYNSPLHF. CDR3 in DNA: TGTGCCTGGATGTCTGTGAAACTGAGCTCCTATAATTCACCCCTCCACTTT.

This chain connects TRBV11-2 to TRBJ2-7, with 7 bases matching TRBD2. The germline gives CDR1 SGHAT, CDR2 FQNNGV. The CDR3 runs to 15 residues. V gave up 1 base and J gave up 3 bases; unmatched junction bases: 6. CDR3 sequence reads: CASSLAGLAVYEQYF. The CDR3 bases are TGTGCCAGCAGCTTAGCAGGGCTAGCGGTCTACGAGCAGTACTTC.

The J gene is TRBJ2-3, the V gene TRBV20-1, with D tentatively TRBD2 (6 bases). Trimming shortened V by 5 bases and J by 4 bases, and 7 bases separated the two germline ends. Germline loops: CDR1 DFQATT, CDR2 SNEGSKA (reference sequence). The CDR3 is made up of 11 amino acids. Written as DNA, the CDR3 is TGCAGTGCTGGGAGGTCAGATACGCAGTATTTT. It is translated as CSAGRSDTQYF.

The V and J genes are TRBV7-9 and TRBJ2-1; TRBD2 matches at 9 bases. Germline trimming cut 3 bases from V and 7 bases from J; bases unmatched to any gene: 4. Germline V gene lookup returns CDR1 SEHNR and CDR2 FQNEAQ (reference sequence). CDR3 length equals 14 residues. Here the CDR3 reads CASSLRLAANEQFF. CDR3 nucleotides: TGTGCCAGCAGCTTGAGACTAGCGGCAAATGAGCAGTTCTTC.

This clone was picked up one time. The chain combines TRBV4-1 with TRBJ1-6; D is ambiguous. The ends were cut back, 0 bases at V and 11 bases at J, with 8 bases in the middle. CDR3 length equals 13 residues. CDR1 MGHRA and CDR2 YSYEKL come from the germline V gene. The CDR3 DNA reads as TGCGCCAGCAGCCAAGACCGGGAGGCACCCCTCCACTTT. Translation: CASSQDREAPLHF.

The V and J genes are TRBV10-2 and TRBJ1-5, with 11 bases that match TRBD1. This CDR3 has 16 amino acids. J lost 5 bases, V lost 4 bases, and 7 bases had no gene match. The germline V gene encodes CDR1 WSHSY and CDR2 SAAADI. The chain's CDR3 is CASSGGDRGVDQPQHF. The CDR3 bases are TGCGCCAGCAGTGGGGGGGACAGGGGGGTAGATCAGCCCCAGCATTTT.

The rearrangement joins TRBV2 to TRBJ1-5; D possibly corresponds to TRBD1 (6 bases). The CDR3 has 17 residues. V lost 3 bases to trimming and J lost 0 bases, with 15 bases between them. Looked up from germline, CDR1 is SNHLY and CDR2 is FYNNEI. CDR3 nucleotides: TGTGCCAGCAGTGACCTTGGACAGACGAATAGCAATCAGCCCCAGCATTTT. This translates into CASSDLGQTNSNQPQHF.